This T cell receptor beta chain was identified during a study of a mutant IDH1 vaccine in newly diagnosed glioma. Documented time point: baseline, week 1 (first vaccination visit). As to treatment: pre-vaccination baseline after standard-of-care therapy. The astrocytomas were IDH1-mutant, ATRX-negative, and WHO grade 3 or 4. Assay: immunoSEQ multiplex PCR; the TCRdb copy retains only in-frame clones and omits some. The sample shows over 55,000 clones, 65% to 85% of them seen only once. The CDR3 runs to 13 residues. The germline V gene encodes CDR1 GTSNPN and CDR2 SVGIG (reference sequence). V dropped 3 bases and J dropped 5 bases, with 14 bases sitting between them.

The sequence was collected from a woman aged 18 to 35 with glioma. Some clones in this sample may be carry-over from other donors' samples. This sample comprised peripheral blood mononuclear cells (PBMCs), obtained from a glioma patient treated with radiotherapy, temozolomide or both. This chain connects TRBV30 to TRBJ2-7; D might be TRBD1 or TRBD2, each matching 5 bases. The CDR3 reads CAWSIQWGNEQYF. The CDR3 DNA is TGTGCCTGGAGCATTCAGTGGGGGAACGAGCAGTACTTC.